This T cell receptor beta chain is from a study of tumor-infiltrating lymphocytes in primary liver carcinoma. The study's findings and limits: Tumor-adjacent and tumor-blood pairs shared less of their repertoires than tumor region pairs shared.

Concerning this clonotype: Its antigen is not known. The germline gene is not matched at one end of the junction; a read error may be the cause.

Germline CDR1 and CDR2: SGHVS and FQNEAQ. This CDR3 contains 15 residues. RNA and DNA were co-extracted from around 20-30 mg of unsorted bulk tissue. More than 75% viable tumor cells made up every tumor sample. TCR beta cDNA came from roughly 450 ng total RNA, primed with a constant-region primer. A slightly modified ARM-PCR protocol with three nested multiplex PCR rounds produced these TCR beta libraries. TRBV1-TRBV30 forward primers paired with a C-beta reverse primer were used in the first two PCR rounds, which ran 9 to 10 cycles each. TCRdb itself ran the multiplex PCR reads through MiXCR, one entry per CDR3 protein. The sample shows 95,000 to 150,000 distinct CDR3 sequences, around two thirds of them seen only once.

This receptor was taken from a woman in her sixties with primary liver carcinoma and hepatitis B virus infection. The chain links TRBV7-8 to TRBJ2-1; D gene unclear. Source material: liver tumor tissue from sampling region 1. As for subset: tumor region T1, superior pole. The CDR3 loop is CASSLVSECYNEQFF. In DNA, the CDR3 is TGTGCCAGTAGCTTAGTGAGCGAGTGTTACAATGAGCAGTTCTTC. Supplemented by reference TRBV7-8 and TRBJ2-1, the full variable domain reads GAGVSQSPRYKVAKRGQDVALRCDPISGHVSLFWYQQALGQGPEFLTYFQNEAQLDKSGLPSDRFFAERPEGSVSTLKIQRTQQEDSAVYLCASSLVSECYNEQFFGPGTRLTVL.